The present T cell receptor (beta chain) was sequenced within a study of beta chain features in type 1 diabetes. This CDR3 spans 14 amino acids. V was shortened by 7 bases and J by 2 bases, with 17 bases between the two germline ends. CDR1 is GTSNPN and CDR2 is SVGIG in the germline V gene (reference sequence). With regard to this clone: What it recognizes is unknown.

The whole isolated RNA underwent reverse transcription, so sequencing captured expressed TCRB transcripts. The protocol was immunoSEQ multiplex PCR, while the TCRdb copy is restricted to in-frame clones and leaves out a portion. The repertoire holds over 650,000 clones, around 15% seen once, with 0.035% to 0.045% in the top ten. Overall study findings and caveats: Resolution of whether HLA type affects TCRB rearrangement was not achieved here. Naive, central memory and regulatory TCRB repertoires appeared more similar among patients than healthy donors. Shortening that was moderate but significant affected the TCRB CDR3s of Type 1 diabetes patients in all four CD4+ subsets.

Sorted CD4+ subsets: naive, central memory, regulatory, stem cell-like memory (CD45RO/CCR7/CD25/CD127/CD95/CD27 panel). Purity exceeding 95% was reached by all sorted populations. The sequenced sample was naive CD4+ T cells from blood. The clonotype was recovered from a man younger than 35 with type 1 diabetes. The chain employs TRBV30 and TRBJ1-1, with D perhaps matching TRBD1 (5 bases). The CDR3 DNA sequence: TGTGCCTCCAAACTGCAGGGAGTAAACACTGAAGCTTTCTTT. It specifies CASKLQGVNTEAFF.